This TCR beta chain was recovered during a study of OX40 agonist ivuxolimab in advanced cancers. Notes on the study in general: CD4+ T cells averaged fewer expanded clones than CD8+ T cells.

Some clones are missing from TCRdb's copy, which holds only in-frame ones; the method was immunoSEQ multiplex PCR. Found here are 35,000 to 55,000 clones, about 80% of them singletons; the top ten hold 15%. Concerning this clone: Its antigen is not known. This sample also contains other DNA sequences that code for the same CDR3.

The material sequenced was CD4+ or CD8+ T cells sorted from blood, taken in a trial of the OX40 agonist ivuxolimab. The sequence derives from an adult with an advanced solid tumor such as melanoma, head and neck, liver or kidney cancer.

CDR3 sequence reads: CASSLTTDRKNQPQHF. Here the CDR3 DNA reads TGCGCCAGCAGCTTAACTACCGACAGAAAAAATCAGCCCCAGCATTTT. The chain joins TRBV5-1 to TRBJ1-5, with a possible D match to TRBD1 (5 bases). The V gene's germline CDR1 is SGHRS and CDR2 YFSETQ. CDR3 size: 16 residues. V was shortened by 2 bases and J by 4 bases, with 16 bases between the two germline ends.